This is a list of T cell receptor beta chains from one sample in a study of blood T cell repertoires in COVID-19. The repertoire was sequenced with immunoSEQ multiplex PCR; TCRdb's copy has only in-frame clones and lacks some. Of some 28,000 clones listed, 84% are singletons. The sequencing input was peripheral blood. The receptor set was obtained from a man between 65 and 85 years old with active COVID-19. CDR3s leave out the opening cysteine and the closing phenylalanine or tryptophan. Fields, in order: V gene, CDR3 length, J gene, CDR3 protein.

TRBV5-4	13	TRBJ2-2	ASSSTGGRPGELF
TRBV28	14	TRBJ2-3	ASSLISRGGRDTQY
TRBV5-1	13	TRBJ2-7	ASSPGSSVRYEQY
TRBV3-1/TRBV3-2	13	TRBJ2-3	ASSQDPAGGVTQY
TRBV7-9	14	TRBJ2-3	ASSLVQGPSTDTQY
TRBV5-6	14	TRBJ2-5	ASSLASPQGVETQY
TRBV6-5	13	TRBJ1-3	ASSYGGLSGNTIY
TRBV11-1	13	TRBJ1-1	ASRLGAGGHTEAF
TRBV2	13	TRBJ2-5	ASSGVRGQGETQY
TRBV11-3	18	TRBJ1-1	ASSPRGPGTGQILNTEAF
TRBV23-1	14	TRBJ2-5	ASSPHRPPRGETQY
TRBV9	13	TRBJ1-3	ASSVTGGSGNTIY
TRBV29-1	11	TRBJ1-1	SVLGSGNTEAF
TRBV5-1	12	TRBJ1-3	ASSLGSSGNTIY
TRBV18	13	TRBJ2-2	ASSPVGSNTGELF
TRBV2	12	TRBJ1-1	ASSPPVLLPEAF
TRBV6-6	12	TRBJ2-5	ASSKGTSQETQY
TRBV29-1	10	TRBJ2-7	SVATDTYEQY
TRBV5-1	13	TRBJ2-7	ASSAGQGAPYEQY
TRBV7-6	14	TRBJ1-5	ASSLGTAYSNQPQH
TRBV4-1	12	TRBJ1-2	ASSQDRGNYGYT
TRBV27	11	TRBJ2-7	ASKRGPSYEQY
TRBV2	9	TRBJ1-4	ASSEWEELF
TRBV7-9	10	TRBJ1-2	ASSLALQGYT
TRBV7-2	11	TRBJ2-1	ASSSPVLNEQF
TRBV27	11	TRBJ1-5	ASSWGLHQPQH
TRBV28	12	TRBJ1-2	ASTTGPLNYGYT
TRBV6-6	16	TRBJ2-2	ASSPRRTGETLTGELF